This T cell receptor (beta chain) was sequenced for a study of shared clonotypes between healthy human individuals. Sorted-subset replicate PCRs used 200 ng of genomic DNA. This amount corresponded to 30,000 to 35,000 T cell genomes. Profiling relied on immunoSEQ multiplex PCR, and the TCRdb table lists in-frame clones only, not all of them. The sample consists of around 320,000 clones, roughly 84% of them appearing once. Comment on this clone: What it binds is not known.

CDR1 is SGHAT, CDR2 FQNNGV, per germline. Trimming stripped 5 bases from V and 3 bases from J, with 17 bases between. CDR3 size: 15 residues. Findings and limits, study-wide: Non-shared clonotypes showed lower generation probabilities than clonotypes common to all four donors. It was the few donors that limited the genetic and exposure-history diversity represented. Relative to memory subsets, naive subsets generally showed larger estimated richness.

The sequenced material came from memory CD8+ T cells sorted from blood. Subset denoted: CD45RO+ cells pooled with CCR7-negative TemRA cells. This receptor was taken from a man between 18 and 29 years old in good health. The rearrangement joins TRBV11-2 to TRBJ2-7; possibly TRBD2 for D (7 bases). CDR3 in DNA: TGTGCCAGCAGCACAGGGAGGGGTCTCTTCTACGAGCAGTACTTC. It is translated as CASSTGRGLFYEQYF.